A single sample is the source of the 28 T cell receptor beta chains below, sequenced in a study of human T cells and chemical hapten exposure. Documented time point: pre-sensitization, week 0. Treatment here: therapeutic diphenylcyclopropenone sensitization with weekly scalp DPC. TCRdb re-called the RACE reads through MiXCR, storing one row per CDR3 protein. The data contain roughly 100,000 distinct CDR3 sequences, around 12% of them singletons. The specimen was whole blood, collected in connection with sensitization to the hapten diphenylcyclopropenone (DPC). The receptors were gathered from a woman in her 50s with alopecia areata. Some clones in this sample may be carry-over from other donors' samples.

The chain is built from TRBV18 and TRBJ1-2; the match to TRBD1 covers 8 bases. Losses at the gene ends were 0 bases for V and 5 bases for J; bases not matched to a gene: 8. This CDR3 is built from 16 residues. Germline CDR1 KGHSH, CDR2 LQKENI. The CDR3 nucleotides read TGTGCCAGCTCACCACCTTTAGTACAGGGGGGATATGGCTACACCTTC. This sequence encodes CASSPPLVQGGYGYTF.

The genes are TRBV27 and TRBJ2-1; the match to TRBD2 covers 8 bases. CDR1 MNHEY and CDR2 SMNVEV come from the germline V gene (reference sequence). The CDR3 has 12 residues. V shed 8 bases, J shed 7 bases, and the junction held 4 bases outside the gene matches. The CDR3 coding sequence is TGTGCCAGCCAGCGGGAGAAAAATGAGCAGTTCTTC. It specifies CASQREKNEQFF.

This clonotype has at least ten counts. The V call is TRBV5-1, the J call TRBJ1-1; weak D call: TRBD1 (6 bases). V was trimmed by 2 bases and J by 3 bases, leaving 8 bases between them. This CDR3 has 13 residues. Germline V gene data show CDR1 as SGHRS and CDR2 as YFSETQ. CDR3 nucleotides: TGCGCCAGCAGCTTCAGGACAGACACTGAAGCTTTCTTT. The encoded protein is CASSFRTDTEAFF.

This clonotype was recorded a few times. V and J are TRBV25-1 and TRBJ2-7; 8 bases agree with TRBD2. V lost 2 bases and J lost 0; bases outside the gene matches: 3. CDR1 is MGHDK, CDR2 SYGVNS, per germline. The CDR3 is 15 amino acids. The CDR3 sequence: CASSEPSGGSYEQYF. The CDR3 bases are TGTGCCAGCAGTGAACCGAGCGGGGGCTCCTACGAGCAGTACTTC.

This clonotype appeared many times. CDR3 sequence: CASSHTSGSTDTQYF. Here the CDR3 DNA reads TGTGCCAGCAGCCATACTAGCGGGAGCACAGATACGCAGTATTTT. The chain joins TRBV6-5 to TRBJ2-3; 9 nucleotides align to TRBD2. Germline assignment: CDR1 MNHEY and CDR2 SVGAGI. CDR3 size: 15 residues. V lost 6 bases to trimming and J lost 0 bases; unmatched junction nucleotides: 4.

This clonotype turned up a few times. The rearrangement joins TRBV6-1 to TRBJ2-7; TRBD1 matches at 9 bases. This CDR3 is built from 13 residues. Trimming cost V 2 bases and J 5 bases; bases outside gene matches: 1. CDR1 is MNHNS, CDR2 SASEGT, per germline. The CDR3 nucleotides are TGTGCCAGCAGTGAAACAGGGGGCGACGAGCAGTACTTC. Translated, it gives CASSETGGDEQYF.

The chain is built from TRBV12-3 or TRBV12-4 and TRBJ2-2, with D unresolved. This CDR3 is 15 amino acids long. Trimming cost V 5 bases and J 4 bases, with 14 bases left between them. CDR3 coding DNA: TGTGCCAGCAGTCCCGCGGACGGTAGCACCGGGGAGCTGTTTTTT. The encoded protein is CASSPADGSTGELFF.

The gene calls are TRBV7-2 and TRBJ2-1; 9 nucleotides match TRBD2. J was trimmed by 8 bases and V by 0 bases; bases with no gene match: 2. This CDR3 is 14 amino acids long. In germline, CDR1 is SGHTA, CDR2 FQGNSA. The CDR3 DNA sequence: TGTGCCAGCAGCTTAGCGGGGACTAGCCATGAGCAGTTCTTC. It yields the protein CASSLAGTSHEQFF.

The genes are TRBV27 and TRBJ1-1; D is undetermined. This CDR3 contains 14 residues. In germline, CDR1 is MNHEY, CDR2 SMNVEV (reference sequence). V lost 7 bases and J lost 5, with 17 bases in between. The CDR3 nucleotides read TGTGCCAGCACCCTCGCGCGGGGAAGGACTGAAGCTTTCTTT. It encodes CASTLARGRTEAFF.

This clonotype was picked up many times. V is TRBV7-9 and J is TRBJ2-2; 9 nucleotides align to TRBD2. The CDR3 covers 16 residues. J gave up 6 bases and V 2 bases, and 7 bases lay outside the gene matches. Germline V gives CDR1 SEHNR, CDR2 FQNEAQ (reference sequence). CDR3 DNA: TGTGCCAGCAGCTTATACGCGGGAGGGCCCCCCGGGGAGCTGTTTTTT. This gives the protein CASSLYAGGPPGELFF.

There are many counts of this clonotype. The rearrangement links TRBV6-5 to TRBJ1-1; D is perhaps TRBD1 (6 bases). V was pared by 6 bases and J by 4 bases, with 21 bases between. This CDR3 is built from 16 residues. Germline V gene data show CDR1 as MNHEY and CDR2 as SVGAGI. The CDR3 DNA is TGTGCCAGCAGCCCCCGGGAGTCCCTGGGGGCCACTGAAGCTTTCTTT. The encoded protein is CASSPRESLGATEAFF.

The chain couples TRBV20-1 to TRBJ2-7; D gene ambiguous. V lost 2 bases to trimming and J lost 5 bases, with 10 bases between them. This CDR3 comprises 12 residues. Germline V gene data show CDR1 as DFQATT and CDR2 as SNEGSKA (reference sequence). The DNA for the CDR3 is TGCAGTGCTAGATTCCGAGCTGACGAGCAGTACTTC. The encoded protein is CSARFRADEQYF.

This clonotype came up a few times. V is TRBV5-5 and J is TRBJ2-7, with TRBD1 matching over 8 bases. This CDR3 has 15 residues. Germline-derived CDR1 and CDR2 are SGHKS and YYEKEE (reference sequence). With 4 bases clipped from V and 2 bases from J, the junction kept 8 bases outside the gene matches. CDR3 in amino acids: CASSLDRGFAYEQYF. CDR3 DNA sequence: TGTGCCAGCAGCCTAGACAGGGGTTTCGCCTACGAGCAGTACTTC.

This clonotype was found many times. CDR3 in amino acids: CSARDSGTGRNNEQFF. The CDR3 bases are TGCAGTGCTAGAGATAGTGGGACAGGGAGGAACAATGAGCAGTTCTTC. The genes are TRBV20-1 and TRBJ2-1, with 9 bases fitting TRBD1. From germline, CDR1 is DFQATT and CDR2 SNEGSKA (reference sequence). J lost 5 bases, V lost 0 bases, and 8 bases had no gene match. This CDR3 has 16 amino acids.

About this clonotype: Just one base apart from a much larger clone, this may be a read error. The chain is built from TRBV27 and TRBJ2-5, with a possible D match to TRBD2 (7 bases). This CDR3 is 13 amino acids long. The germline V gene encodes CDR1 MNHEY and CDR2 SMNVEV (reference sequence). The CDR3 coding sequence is TGTGCCAGCAGTTTCGGGGGGCTGGAGACCCAGTGCTTC. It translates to CASSFGGLETQCF.

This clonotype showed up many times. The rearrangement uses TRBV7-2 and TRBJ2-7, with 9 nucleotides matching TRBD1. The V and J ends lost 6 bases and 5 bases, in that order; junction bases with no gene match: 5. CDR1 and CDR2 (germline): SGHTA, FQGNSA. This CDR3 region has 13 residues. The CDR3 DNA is TGTGCCAGCAGTCCGGACAGGGGTCACGAGCAGTACTTC. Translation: CASSPDRGHEQYF.

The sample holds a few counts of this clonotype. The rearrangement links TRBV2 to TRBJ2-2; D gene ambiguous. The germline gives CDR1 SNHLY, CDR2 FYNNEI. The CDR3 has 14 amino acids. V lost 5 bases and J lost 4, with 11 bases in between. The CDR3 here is CASSLQGLTGELFF. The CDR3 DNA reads TGTGCCAGCAGTCTACAAGGGCTCACCGGGGAGCTGTTTTTT.

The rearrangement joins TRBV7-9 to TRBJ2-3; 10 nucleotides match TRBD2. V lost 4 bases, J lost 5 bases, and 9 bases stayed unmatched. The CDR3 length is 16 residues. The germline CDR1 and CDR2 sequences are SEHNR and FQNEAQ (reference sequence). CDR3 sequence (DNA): TGTGCCAGCAGCTCAGGCCTAGCGGGAGCTGGAGATACGCAGTATTTT. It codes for CASSSGLAGAGDTQYF.

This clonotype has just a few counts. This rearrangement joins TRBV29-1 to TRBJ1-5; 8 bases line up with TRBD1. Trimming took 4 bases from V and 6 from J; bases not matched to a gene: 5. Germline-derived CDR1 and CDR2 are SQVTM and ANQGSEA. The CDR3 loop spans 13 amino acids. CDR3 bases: TGCAGCGTTGGCGACAGGGGTGGTCAGCCCCAGCATTTT. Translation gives CSVGDRGGQPQHF.

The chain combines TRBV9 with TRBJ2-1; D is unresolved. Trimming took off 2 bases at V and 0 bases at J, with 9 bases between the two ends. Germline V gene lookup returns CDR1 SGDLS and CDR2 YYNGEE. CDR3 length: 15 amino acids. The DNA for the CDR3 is TGTGCCAGCAGCGTTAGAACATCCTCCTACAATGAGCAGTTCTTC. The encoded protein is CASSVRTSSYNEQFF.

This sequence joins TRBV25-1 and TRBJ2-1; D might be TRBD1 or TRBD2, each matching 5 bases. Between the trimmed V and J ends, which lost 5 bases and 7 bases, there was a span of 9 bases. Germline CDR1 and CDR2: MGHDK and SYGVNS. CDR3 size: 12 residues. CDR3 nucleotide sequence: TGTGCCAGCAGTCGCGAGGGGAATGAGCAGTTCTTC. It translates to CASSREGNEQFF. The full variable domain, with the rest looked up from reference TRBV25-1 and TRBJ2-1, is EADIYQTPRYLVIGTGKKITLECSQTMGHDKMYWYQQDPGMELHLIHYSYGVNSTEKGDLSSESTVSRIRTEHFPLTLESARPSHTSQYLCASSREGNEQFFGPGTRLTVL.

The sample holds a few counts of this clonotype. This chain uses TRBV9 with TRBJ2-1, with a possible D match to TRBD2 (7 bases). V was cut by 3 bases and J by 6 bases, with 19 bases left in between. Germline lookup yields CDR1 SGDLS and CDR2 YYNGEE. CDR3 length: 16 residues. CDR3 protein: CASSAAGAQARNEQFF. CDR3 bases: TGTGCCAGCAGCGCGGCGGGGGCACAGGCCCGCAATGAGCAGTTCTTC. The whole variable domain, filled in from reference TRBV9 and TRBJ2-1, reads DSGVTQTPKHLITATGQRVTLRCSPRSGDLSVYWYQQSLDQGLQFLIQYYNGEERAKGNILERFSAQQFPDLHSELNLSSLELGDSALYFCASSAAGAQARNEQFFGPGTRLTVL.

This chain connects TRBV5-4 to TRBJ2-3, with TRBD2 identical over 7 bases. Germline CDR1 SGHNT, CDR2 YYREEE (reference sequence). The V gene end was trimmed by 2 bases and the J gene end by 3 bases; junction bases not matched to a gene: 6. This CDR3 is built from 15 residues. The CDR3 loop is CASSFPAGLTDTQYF. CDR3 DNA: TGTGCCAGCAGCTTCCCTGCGGGACTAACAGATACGCAGTATTTT.

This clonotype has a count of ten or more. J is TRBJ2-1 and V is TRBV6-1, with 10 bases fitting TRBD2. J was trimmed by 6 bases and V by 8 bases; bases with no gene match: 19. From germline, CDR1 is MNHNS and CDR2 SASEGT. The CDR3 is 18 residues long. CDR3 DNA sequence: TGTGCCAGCGGCTTTGTCAGCGGGGGGGCCGGAATAGCCAATGAGCAGTTCTTC. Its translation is CASGFVSGGAGIANEQFF.

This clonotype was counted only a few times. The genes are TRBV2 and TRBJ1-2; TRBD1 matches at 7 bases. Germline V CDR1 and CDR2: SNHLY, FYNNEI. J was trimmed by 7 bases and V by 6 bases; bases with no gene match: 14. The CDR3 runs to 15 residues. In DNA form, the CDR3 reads TGTGCCAGCAGACTTACGACAGGGTCTCATTCTGGCTACACCTTC. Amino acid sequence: CASRLTTGSHSGYTF.

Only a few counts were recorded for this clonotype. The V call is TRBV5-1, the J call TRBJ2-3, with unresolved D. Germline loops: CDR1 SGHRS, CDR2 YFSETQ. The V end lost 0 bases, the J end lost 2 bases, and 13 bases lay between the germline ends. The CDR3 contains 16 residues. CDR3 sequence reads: CASSLERVPTTDTQYF. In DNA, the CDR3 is TGCGCCAGCAGCTTGGAGCGAGTCCCGACCACAGATACGCAGTATTTT.

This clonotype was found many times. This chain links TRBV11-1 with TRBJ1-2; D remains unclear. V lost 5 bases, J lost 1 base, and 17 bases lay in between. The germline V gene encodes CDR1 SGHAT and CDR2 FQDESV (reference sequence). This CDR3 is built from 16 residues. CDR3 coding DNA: TGTGCCAGCAGCCTCTCTGATCCGGGCCTTAACTATGGCTACACCTTC. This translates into CASSLSDPGLNYGYTF.

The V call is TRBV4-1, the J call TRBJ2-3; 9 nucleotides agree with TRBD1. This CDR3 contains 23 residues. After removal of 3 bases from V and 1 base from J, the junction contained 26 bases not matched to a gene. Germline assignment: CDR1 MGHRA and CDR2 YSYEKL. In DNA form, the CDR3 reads TGCGCCAGCAGCCACCCCAGGGGGGTTCGGACAGGGGACTTGCTTTTTGGCACAGATACGCAGTATTTT. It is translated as CASSHPRGVRTGDLLFGTDTQYF.